This T cell receptor (beta chain) was profiled in a study of T-cell memory formation after mild COVID-19. There are a few counts of this clonotype. Its antigen is undetermined. Constant-segment primers served in 5'RACE that generated TCR alpha and TCR beta cDNA libraries bearing sample barcodes and UMIs. TCRdb ran MiXCR on the 5' RACE reads and lists one entry per CDR3 protein. The sample lists 530,000 or so distinct CDR3 sequences; about 18% were seen once. Broader study findings: The CD4+ clones that contracted clustered mainly within CM and EM, and the CD8+ clones concentrated in EMRA. Contracting clones from day 15 to 85 showed balanced CD4/CD8; later expanders favored CD4+.

V shed 6 bases, J shed 3 bases, and the junction held 6 bases outside the gene matches. Germline-derived CDR1 and CDR2 are MNHEY and SVGAGI. This CDR3 has 14 amino acids. The origin of this receptor is an adult woman who had mild COVID-19 (a few samples of this study predate the infection). Cell type and time point are not known. The sample consisted of PBMCs or a T cell subset sorted from them (not recorded which). The genes are TRBV6-5 and TRBJ2-7, with 9 bases that match TRBD1. The CDR3 DNA reads as TGTGCCAGCAGCCGGACAGGGGCCATCTACGAGCAGTACTTC. Translation: CASSRTGAIYEQYF.